A single T cell receptor beta chain is shown here with its context. Making cDNA involved eight separate reactions per sample. TCRdb reanalyzed the 5' RACE reads, giving one entry per CDR3 protein sequence and no DNA. This listing includes approximately 330,000 distinct CDR3 sequences. These data come from a study of monozygotic twins with inflammatory bowel disease. CDR3 length equals 14 residues. Germline CDR1 reads SGHRS; CDR2 reads YFSETQ. The chain has TRBV5-1 and TRBJ2-1; TCRdb's assignment of TRBD2 cannot be checked, as there is no DNA. The receptor was derived from a human donor with ulcerative colitis or Crohn's disease, or a healthy co-twin of an affected twin (not recorded which). Sequencing was performed on blood. This CDR3 is CASSFSGSINEQFF.